What follows are 32 T cell receptor beta chains derived from one specimen sequenced in a study of cytomegalovirus exposure and HLA in healthy donors. Both 60 Vbeta primers and 13 Jbeta primers went into the PCR. Only in-frame clones appear in the TCRdb table, and some are missing; sequencing was by immunoSEQ multiplex PCR. Among 150,000 or so clones listed, 84% were seen once. Sequenced sample: PBMCs. The receptor source for this set is a man aged 45-65 years in good health and CMV-seropositive.

A note on this clone: Since the CDR3 does not end with the conserved phenylalanine or tryptophan, this likely comes from a read error. Because the CDR3's place on the DNA is in doubt, the DNA is left out and the CDR3 is given as listed by TCRdb. The CDR3: CSVRGLATFPI. This chain joins TRBV29-1 and TRBJ2-7; the table assigns TRBD1, which was not confirmed against the DNA. The germline V gene has CDR1 SQVTM and CDR2 ANQGSEA. Inclusive of both ends, the CDR3 amounts to 11 amino acids.

The table lists this clone with a count of one. The chain uses TRBV7-9 and TRBJ2-5, with 7 bases identical to TRBD1. The ends lost 1 base at V and 0 bases at J; junction bases unmatched: 8. CDR1 is SEHNR, CDR2 FQNEAQ, per germline (reference sequence). This CDR3 is built from 17 residues. The CDR3 coding sequence is TGTGCCAGCAGCTTAGAAGGGGGCAGGGCGTACCAAGAGACCCAGTACTTC. Amino acids: CASSLEGGRAYQETQYF.

The chain employs TRBV5-1 and TRBJ2-5, with D possibly matching TRBD1 (6 bases). Germline V gene data show CDR1 as SGHRS and CDR2 as YFSETQ. The CDR3 loop spans 14 amino acids. Trimming stripped 1 base from V and 5 bases from J, with 12 bases between. The CDR3 DNA is TGCGCCAGCAGCTTGAATTTCAGGGGCGAGACCCAGTACTTC. Translation: CASSLNFRGETQYF. Full variable domain (rest looked up from reference TRBV5-1 and TRBJ2-5): KAGVTQTPRYLIKTRGQQVTLSCSPISGHRSVSWYQQTPGQGLQFLFEYFSETQRNKGNFPGRFSGRQFSNSRSEMNVSTLELGDSALYLCASSLNFRGETQYFGPGTRLLVL.

The CDR3 DNA follows: TGCGCCAGCGCACAGGGCTGGAACACTGAAGCTTTCTTT. Translated, it gives CASAQGWNTEAFF. This rearrangement joins TRBV5-1 to TRBJ1-1; maybe TRBD1 (6 bases). V was pared by 7 bases and J by 1 base, with 11 bases between. Germline V gene sequence: CDR1 SGHRS, CDR2 YFSETQ. The CDR3 totals 13 residues.

The chain is built from TRBV9 and TRBJ2-3, with 7 bases identical to TRBD2. The junction had 7 bases not matched to a gene; V was cut back by 7 bases and J by 2 bases. The CDR3 is 14 amino acids. The germline V gene has CDR1 SGDLS and CDR2 YYNGEE. The DNA for the CDR3 is TGTGCCAGCTCCCGGGAGGCGTACACAGATACGCAGTATTTT. Amino acid sequence: CASSREAYTDTQYF.

This chain's CDR3 is CASSETTLRGGEETQYF. DNA of the CDR3: TGTGCCAGCAGCGAAACTACCCTCCGGGGGGGCGAAGAGACCCAGTACTTC. The chain carries TRBV6-1 and TRBJ2-5; 8 nucleotides line up with TRBD2. Germline V gives CDR1 MNHNS, CDR2 SASEGT. Trimming removed 6 bases from V and 3 bases from J; junction bases left unmatched: 15. This CDR3 has 17 residues.

The CDR3, as DNA: TGTGCCAGCAGCCCTAGCGGGAGGTGGGATACGCAGTATTTT. This gives the protein CASSPSGRWDTQYF. This chain links TRBV14 with TRBJ2-3; 11 nucleotides line up with TRBD2. V was clipped by 4 bases and J by 6 bases; unmatched bases: 3. The CDR3 length is 14 residues. Per germline, CDR1 SGHDN and CDR2 FVKESK.

The rearrangement joins TRBV9 to TRBJ1-1; the match to TRBD1 covers 9 bases. Germline CDR1 reads SGDLS; CDR2 reads YYNGEE. V lost 4 bases, J lost 4 bases, and 14 bases stayed unmatched. The CDR3 extends over 17 amino acids. This CDR3 is CASSPRAGQGSTTEAFF. The DNA of the CDR3 is TGTGCCAGCAGCCCTCGAGCGGGACAGGGATCAACCACTGAAGCTTTCTTT.

This clone was counted a few times. The V and J genes are TRBV11-2 and TRBJ1-5; a weak D match, TRBD1 (5 bases). Germline V CDR1 and CDR2: SGHAT, FQNNGV. V lost 5 bases and J lost 7, with 12 bases in between. The CDR3 length is 13 residues. The CDR3: CASSPGWLQPQHF. The CDR3 DNA is TGTGCCAGCAGCCCAGGGTGGTTGCAGCCCCAGCATTTT.

This clone was detected a few times. The chain uses TRBV19 and TRBJ1-2, with 11 positions matching TRBD1. The J segment lost 6 bases and the V segment lost 6 bases, leaving 6 bases of the junction unmatched. The length of the CDR3 is 14 residues. Germline CDR1 and CDR2: LNHDA and SQIVND (reference sequence). CDR3 coding DNA: TGTGCCAGTAGCCTCGGGACAGGGGGACATGGCTACACCTTC. Translation gives CASSLGTGGHGYTF. The variable domain in full, with the rest retrieved from reference TRBV19 and TRBJ1-2, is DGGITQSPKYLFRKEGQNVTLSCEQNLNHDAMYWYRQDPGQGLRLIYYSQIVNDFQKGDIAEGYSVSREKKESFPLTVTSAQKNPTAFYLCASSLGTGGHGYTFGSGTRLTVV.

As DNA, the CDR3 is TGTGCCAGCAGCGCCTCGGACTTAGGGCACACAGATACGCAGTATTTT. Translated, it gives CASSASDLGHTDTQYF. This chain links TRBV9 with TRBJ2-3; D might be TRBD2 (5 bases). Deletions cut 3 bases from V and 2 bases from J, with 16 bases between. Per the germline V gene, CDR1 is SGDLS and CDR2 is YYNGEE. The CDR3 is made up of 16 amino acids.

The chain is built from TRBV9 and TRBJ1-2; the match to TRBD1 covers 7 bases. Trimming cost V 3 bases and J 1 base; bases outside gene matches: 18. Per germline, CDR1 SGDLS and CDR2 YYNGEE. The CDR3 sequence is 19 residues long. The chain's CDR3 is CASSEAPGTAKKFNYGYTF. CDR3 DNA: TGTGCCAGCAGCGAGGCCCCCGGGACAGCCAAGAAATTTAACTATGGCTACACCTTC. The entire variable domain, with the rest obtained from reference TRBV9 and TRBJ1-2, is as follows: DSGVTQTPKHLITATGQRVTLRCSPRSGDLSVYWYQQSLDQGLQFLIQYYNGEERAKGNILERFSAQQFPDLHSELNLSSLELGDSALYFCASSEAPGTAKKFNYGYTFGSGTRLTVV.

The chain couples TRBV7-3 to TRBJ2-1; 10 positions agree with TRBD2. The CDR3 covers 16 residues. Losses at the gene ends were 2 bases for V and 0 bases for J; bases not matched to a gene: 1. CDR1 and CDR2 (germline): SGHTA, FQGTGA. CDR3 DNA sequence: TGTGCCAGCAGCTTAGGACTAGCGGACTCCTACAATGAGCAGTTCTTC. Translating it yields CASSLGLADSYNEQFF.

The chain joins TRBV25-1 to TRBJ1-1, with D tentatively TRBD1 (5 bases). Germline-derived CDR1 and CDR2 are MGHDK and SYGVNS. There are 15 residues in the CDR3. V was shortened by 4 bases and J by 4 bases, with 16 bases between the two germline ends. The CDR3 DNA reads TGTGCCAGCAGTGCATCGGCGGCCCAGGGCACTGAAGCTTTCTTT. Amino acid sequence: CASSASAAQGTEAFF.

The rearrangement links TRBV7-9 to TRBJ1-4; 7 nucleotides agree with TRBD1. CDR3 size: 15 residues. Germline values: CDR1 SEHNR, CDR2 FQNEAQ (reference sequence). Trimming at V came to 5 bases and at J to 6 bases, leaving 9 bases not matched to a gene. CDR3 in amino acids: CASSRPTGRDEKLFF. The CDR3 DNA is TGTGCCAGCAGCCGGCCGACAGGGCGGGATGAAAAACTGTTTTTT.

This clone has a handful of counts. The chain couples TRBV21-1 to TRBJ1-2; the D call TRBD1 from the table was never checked on the DNA. TRBV21-1 is assigned pseudogene status. CDR3 length equals 16 residues. The CDR3 here is CASSKEAGDTNYGYTF. CDR3 bases: TGTGCCAGCAGCAAAGAGGCAGGTGATACTAACTATGGCTACACCTTC.

The chain joins TRBV4-1 to TRBJ1-6; D not resolved. From germline, CDR1 is MGHRA and CDR2 YSYEKL. Trimming left V 1 base short and J 7 bases short, with 11 bases between. This CDR3 contains 15 residues. The CDR3 coding sequence is TGCGCCAGCAGCCAAGGTCCCGGGTACAATTCACCCCTCCACTTT. Translated: CASSQGPGYNSPLHF.

This clone was found a few times. The V gene is TRBV13, the J gene TRBJ2-1; 8 bases are a match to TRBD2. This CDR3 has 16 residues. With V trimmed by 6 bases and J by 5 bases, 12 bases remained unmatched. CDR1 and CDR2 from the germline V gene are PRHDT and FYEKMQ (reference sequence). The CDR3 protein is CASSQTEGAGDNEQFF. CDR3 sequence (DNA): TGTGCCAGCAGTCAAACCGAGGGAGCGGGGGACAATGAGCAGTTCTTC.

The chain employs TRBV18 and TRBJ1-1; 7 bases are a match to TRBD1. The CDR3 sequence is 16 residues long. CDR1 and CDR2 from the germline V gene are KGHSH and LQKENI. After removal of 4 bases from V and 1 base from J, the junction contained 9 bases not matched to a gene. The CDR3 loop is CASSLKQGTGNTEAFF. CDR3 DNA sequence: TGTGCCAGCTCACTTAAACAGGGGACGGGGAACACTGAAGCTTTCTTT.

The chain carries TRBV28 and TRBJ2-3; D perhaps matches TRBD2 (5 bases). V lost 5 bases, J lost 4 bases, and 13 bases lay in between. CDR1 and CDR2 from the germline V gene are MDHEN and SYDVKM. The CDR3 covers 14 residues. CDR3 sequence reads: CASSLPGNADTQYF. The CDR3 DNA reads TGTGCCAGCAGTCTACCCGGGAATGCAGATACGCAGTATTTT.

This chain links TRBV10-3 with TRBJ2-3, with 8 bases matching TRBD1. Germline CDR1 ENHRY, CDR2 SYGVKD. CDR3 size: 15 residues. The ends lost 8 bases at V and 1 base at J; junction bases unmatched: 8. In nucleotides, the CDR3 is TGTGCCATCCCGACAGAGGGACAGGGCACAGATACGCAGTATTTT. It specifies CAIPTEGQGTDTQYF.

J is TRBJ1-1 and V is TRBV5-6; D is uncertain. The length of the CDR3 is 13 residues. Per germline, CDR1 SGHDT and CDR2 YYEEEE. Trimming removed 4 bases at V and 6 bases at J, with 13 bases between. The CDR3 loop is CASSHRVGAEAFF. CDR3 bases: TGTGCCAGCAGCCACCGGGTAGGCGCTGAAGCTTTCTTT.

The chain couples TRBV5-1 to TRBJ2-1; a weak D match, TRBD2 (5 bases). CDR1 and CDR2 (germline): SGHRS, YFSETQ. The CDR3 has 12 residues. V lost 3 bases and J 11 bases, leaving 12 bases between the germline ends. The CDR3 coding sequence is TGCGCCAGCAGCTGGGATCGGGGAAAGCAGTTCTTC. Amino acids: CASSWDRGKQFF.

The chain joins TRBV15 to TRBJ2-2; no firm D call. The CDR3 is made up of 12 amino acids. V was shortened by 1 base and J by 8 bases, with 5 bases between the two germline ends. From germline, CDR1 is LNHNV and CDR2 YYDKDF (reference sequence). The CDR3 DNA reads TGTGCCACCAGCAGAGCTAGGGGGGAGCTGTTTTTT. Translating it yields CATSRARGELFF.

The J gene is TRBJ1-1, the V gene TRBV27; D perhaps matches TRBD1 (5 bases). The V end lost 2 bases, the J end lost 5 bases, and 9 bases lay between the germline ends. There are 13 residues in the CDR3. Germline values: CDR1 MNHEY, CDR2 SMNVEV (reference sequence). This CDR3 is CASSLAGRTEAFF. CDR3 sequence (DNA): TGTGCCAGCAGTTTAGCAGGGCGGACTGAAGCTTTCTTT.

The chain recombines TRBV7-9 with TRBJ1-5; 7 positions match TRBD1. The CDR3 extends over 18 amino acids. Germline V lookup: CDR1 SEHNR, CDR2 FQNEAQ (reference sequence). The J segment lost 0 bases and the V segment lost 5 bases, leaving 13 bases of the junction unmatched. CDR3 nucleotide sequence: TGTGCCAGCAGCCTAGGGGGCGCGGGGGTTTATAGCAATCAGCCCCAGCATTTT. Translation: CASSLGGAGVYSNQPQHF.

This CDR3 is CASSEARTGGELFF. CDR3 DNA sequence: TGTGCCAGCAGTGAAGCCAGAACGGGCGGGGAGCTGTTTTTT. This rearrangement joins TRBV2 to TRBJ2-2; D gene ambiguous. Per germline, CDR1 SNHLY and CDR2 FYNNEI. The CDR3 runs to 14 residues. V was trimmed by 0 bases and J by 7 bases, leaving 9 bases between them.

V is TRBV2 and J is TRBJ1-2; 10 nucleotides align to TRBD1. CDR1 SNHLY and CDR2 FYNNEI come from the germline V gene. V lost 6 bases, J lost 7 bases, and 11 bases stayed unmatched. The CDR3 length is 15 residues. The CDR3 sequence: CASSGDRGRRSGYTF. The CDR3 DNA reads TGTGCCAGCAGCGGTGACAGGGGGCGCCGGAGTGGCTACACCTTC. The full variable domain, completed using reference TRBV2 and TRBJ1-2, is EPEVTQTPSHQVTQMGQEVILRCVPISNHLYFYWYRQILGQKVEFLVSFYNNEISEKSEIFDDQFSVERPDGSNFTLKIRSTKLEDSAMYFCASSGDRGRRSGYTFGSGTRLTVV.

The rearrangement uses TRBV5-1 and TRBJ2-2, with TRBD2 matching 14 bases. The CDR3 contains 18 residues. Trimming removed 4 bases from V and 7 bases from J; junction bases left unmatched: 12. Germline V gene data show CDR1 as SGHRS and CDR2 as YFSETQ. CDR3 nucleotides: TGCGCCAGCAGCAAATCCGGGACTAGCGGGAGTTATGTCGGGGAGCTGTTTTTT. It specifies CASSKSGTSGSYVGELFF.

The CDR3 here is CASSQDWRGRYEQYF. In DNA form, the CDR3 reads TGTGCCAGCAGCCAAGATTGGCGGGGTCGCTACGAGCAGTACTTC. The rearrangement joins TRBV4-2 to TRBJ2-7; TRBD2 might be the D (6 bases). Trimming took 0 bases from V and 3 from J, leaving 12 bases between them. Germline V CDR1 and CDR2: LGHNA, YNFKEQ. The CDR3 contains 15 residues.

V and J are TRBV5-1 and TRBJ1-1, with no clear D. Germline V lookup: CDR1 SGHRS, CDR2 YFSETQ. V was clipped by 0 bases and J by 4 bases, with 4 bases between them. The CDR3 extends over 12 amino acids. The DNA for the CDR3 is TGCGCCAGCAGCTTGGAAGCCACTGAAGCTTTCTTT. It codes for CASSLEATEAFF.

The chain joins TRBV19 to TRBJ1-4, with D uncertain. The CDR3 has 15 amino acids. Trimming took off 0 bases at V and 7 bases at J, with 12 bases between the two ends. Germline V gene sequence: CDR1 LNHDA, CDR2 SQIVND (reference sequence). CDR3: CASSIDRPSTEKLFF. As DNA, the CDR3 is TGTGCCAGTAGTATAGATCGTCCGAGTACTGAAAAACTGTTTTTT.